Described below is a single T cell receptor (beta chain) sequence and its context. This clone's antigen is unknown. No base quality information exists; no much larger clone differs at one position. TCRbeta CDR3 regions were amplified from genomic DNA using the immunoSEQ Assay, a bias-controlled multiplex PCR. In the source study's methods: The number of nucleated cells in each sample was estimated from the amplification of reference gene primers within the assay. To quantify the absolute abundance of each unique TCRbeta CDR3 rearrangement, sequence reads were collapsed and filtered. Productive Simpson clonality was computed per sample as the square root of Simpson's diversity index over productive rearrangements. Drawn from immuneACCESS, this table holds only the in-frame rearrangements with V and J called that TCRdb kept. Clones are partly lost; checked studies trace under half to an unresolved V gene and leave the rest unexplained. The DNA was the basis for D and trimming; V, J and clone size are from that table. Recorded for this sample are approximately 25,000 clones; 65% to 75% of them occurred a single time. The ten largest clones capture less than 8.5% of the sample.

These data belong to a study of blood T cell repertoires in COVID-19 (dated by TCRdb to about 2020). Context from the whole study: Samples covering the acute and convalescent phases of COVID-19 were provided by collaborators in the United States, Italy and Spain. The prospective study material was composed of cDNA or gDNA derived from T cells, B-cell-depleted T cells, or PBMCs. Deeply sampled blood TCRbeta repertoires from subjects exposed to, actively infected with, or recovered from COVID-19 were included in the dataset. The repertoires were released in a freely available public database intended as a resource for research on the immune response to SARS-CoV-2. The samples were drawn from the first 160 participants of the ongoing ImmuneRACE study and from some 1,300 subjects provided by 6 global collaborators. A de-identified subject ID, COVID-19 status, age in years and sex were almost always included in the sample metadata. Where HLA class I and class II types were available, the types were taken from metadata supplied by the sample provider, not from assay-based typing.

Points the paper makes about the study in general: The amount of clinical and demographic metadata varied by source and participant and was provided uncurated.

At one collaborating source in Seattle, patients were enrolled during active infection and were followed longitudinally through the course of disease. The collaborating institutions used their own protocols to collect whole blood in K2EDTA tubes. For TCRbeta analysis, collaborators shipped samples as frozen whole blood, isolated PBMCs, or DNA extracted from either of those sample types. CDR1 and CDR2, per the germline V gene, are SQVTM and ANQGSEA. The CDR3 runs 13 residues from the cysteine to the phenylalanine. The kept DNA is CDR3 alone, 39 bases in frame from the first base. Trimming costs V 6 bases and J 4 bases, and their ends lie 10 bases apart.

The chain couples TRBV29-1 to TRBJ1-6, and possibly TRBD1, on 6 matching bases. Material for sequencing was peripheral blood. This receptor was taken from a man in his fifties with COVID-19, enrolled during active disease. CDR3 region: CSVRTEYNSPLHF. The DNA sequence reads TGCAGCGTGCGGACAGAATATAATTCACCCCTCCACTTT.